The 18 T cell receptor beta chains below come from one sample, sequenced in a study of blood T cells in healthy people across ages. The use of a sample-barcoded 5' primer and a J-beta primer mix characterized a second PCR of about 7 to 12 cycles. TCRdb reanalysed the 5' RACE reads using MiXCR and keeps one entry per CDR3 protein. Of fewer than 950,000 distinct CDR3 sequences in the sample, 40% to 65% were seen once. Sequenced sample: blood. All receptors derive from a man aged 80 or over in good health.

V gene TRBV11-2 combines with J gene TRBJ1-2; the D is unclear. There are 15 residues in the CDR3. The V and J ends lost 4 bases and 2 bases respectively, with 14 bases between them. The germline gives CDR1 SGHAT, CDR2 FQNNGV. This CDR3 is CASSSSTLYNYGYTF. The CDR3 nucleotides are TGTGCCAGCAGCTCTTCCACGCTTTACAACTATGGCTACACCTTC.

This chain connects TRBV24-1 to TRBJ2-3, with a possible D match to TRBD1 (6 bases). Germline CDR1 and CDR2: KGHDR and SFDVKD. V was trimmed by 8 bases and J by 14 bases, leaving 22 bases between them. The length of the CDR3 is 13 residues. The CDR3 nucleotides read TGTGCCACCACGGACAGTACGCACAGATACGCGTATTTT. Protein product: CATTDSTHRYAYF.

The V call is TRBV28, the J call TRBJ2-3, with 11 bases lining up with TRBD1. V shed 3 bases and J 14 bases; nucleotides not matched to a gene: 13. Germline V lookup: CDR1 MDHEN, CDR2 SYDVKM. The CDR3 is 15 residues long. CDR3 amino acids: CASSLGTGGDRYAYF. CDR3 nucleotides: TGTGCCAGCAGTTTGGGGACAGGGGGAGACAGATACGCGTATTTT.

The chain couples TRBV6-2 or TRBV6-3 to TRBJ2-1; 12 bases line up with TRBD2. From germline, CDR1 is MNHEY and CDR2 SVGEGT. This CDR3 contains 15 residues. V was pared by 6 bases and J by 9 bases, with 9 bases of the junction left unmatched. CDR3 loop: CASSDALAGGVEQFF. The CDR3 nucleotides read TGTGCCAGCAGCGACGCTCTAGCGGGAGGGGTTGAGCAGTTCTTC.

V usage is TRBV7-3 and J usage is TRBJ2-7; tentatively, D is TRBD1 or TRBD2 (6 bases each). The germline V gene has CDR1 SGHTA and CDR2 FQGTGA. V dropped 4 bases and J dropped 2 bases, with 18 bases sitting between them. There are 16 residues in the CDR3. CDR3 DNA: TGTGCCAGCAGCTCTGGAGGGGGTACCGGAACCTACGAGCAGTACTTC. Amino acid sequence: CASSSGGGTGTYEQYF.

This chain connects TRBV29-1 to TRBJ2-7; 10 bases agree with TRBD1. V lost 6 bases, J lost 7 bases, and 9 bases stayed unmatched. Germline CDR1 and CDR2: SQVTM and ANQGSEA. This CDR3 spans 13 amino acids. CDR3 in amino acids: CSVLGTGDNEQYF. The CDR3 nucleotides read TGCAGCGTGCTGGGGACAGGGGACAATGAGCAGTACTTC.

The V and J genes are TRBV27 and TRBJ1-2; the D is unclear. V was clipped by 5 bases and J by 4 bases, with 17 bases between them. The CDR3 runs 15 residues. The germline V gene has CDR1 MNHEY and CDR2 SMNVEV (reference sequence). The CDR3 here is CASSPTGIPTYGYTF. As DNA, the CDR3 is TGTGCCAGCAGTCCCACGGGGATCCCCACCTATGGCTACACCTTC.

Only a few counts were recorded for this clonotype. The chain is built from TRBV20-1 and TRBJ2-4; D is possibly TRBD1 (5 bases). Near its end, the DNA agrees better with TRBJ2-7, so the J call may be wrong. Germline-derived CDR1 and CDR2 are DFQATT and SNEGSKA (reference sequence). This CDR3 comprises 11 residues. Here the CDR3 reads CSAQDKDEQYF. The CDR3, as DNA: TGCAGTGCTCAGGACAAAGACGAGCAGTACTTC.

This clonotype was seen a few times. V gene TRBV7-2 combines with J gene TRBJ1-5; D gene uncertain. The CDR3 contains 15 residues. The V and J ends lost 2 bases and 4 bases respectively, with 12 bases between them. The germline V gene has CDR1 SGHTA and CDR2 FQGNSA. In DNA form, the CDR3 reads TGTGCCAGCAGCTTATCTGGGGTGGGGAATCAGCCCCAGCATTTT. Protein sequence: CASSLSGVGNQPQHF. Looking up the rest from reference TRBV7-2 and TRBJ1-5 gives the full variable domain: GAGVSQSPSNKVTEKGKDVELRCDPISGHTALYWYRQSLGQGLEFLIYFQGNSAPDKSGLPSDRFSAERTGGSVSTLTIQRTQQEDSAVYLCASSLSGVGNQPQHFGDGTRLSIL.

The CDR3 spells CASSETSRDGYTF. CDR3 in DNA: TGTGCCAGCAGCGAGACTTCTCGGGATGGCTACACCTTC. The chain uses TRBV6-2 or TRBV6-3 and TRBJ1-2; D gene uncertain. Trimming cost V 6 bases and J 6 bases, with 14 bases left between them. Germline V gene sequence: CDR1 MNHEY, CDR2 SVGEGT. CDR3 length: 13 amino acids.

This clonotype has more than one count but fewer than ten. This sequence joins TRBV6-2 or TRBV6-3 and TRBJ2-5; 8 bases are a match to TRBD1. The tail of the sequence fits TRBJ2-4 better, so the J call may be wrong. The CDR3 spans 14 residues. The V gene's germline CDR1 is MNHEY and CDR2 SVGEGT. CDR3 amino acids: CASSYSRTGNIQYF. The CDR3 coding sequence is TGTGCCAGCAGTTACTCTCGGACAGGGAACATTCAGTACTTC.

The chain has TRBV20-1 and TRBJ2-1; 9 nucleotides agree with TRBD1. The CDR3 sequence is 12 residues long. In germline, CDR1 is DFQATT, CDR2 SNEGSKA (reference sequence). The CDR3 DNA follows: TGCACCGTTCCGGGACAGGGCTATGAGCAGTTCTTC. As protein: CTVPGQGYEQFF.

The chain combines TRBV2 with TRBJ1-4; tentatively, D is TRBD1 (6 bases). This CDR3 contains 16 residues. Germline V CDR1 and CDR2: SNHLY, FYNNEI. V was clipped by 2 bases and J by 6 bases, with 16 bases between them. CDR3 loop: CASSESRGGDDEKLFF. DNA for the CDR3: TGTGCCAGCAGTGAATCGAGGGGGGGGGACGATGAAAAACTGTTTTTT.

The DNA for the CDR3 is TGTGCTAGTGGTTTGGTGGTAGCGGGAGTGGGCCAAGAGACCCAGTACTTC. This translates into CASGLVVAGVGQETQYF. The chain combines TRBV12-5 with TRBJ2-5; TRBD2 agrees at 9 bases. The germline V gene encodes CDR1 LGHNT and CDR2 FRNRAP. V lost 0 bases, J lost 1 base, and 6 bases stayed unmatched. This CDR3 comprises 17 residues.

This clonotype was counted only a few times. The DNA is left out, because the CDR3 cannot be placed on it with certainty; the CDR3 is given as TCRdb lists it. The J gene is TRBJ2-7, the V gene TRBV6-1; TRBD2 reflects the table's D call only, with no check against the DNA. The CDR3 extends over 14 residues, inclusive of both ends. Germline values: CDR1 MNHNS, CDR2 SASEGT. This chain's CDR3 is CASILADFRDEQYF.

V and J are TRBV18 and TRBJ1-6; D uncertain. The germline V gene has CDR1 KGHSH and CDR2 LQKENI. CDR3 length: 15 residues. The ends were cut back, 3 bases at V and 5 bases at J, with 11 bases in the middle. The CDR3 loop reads CASSPVASDNSPLHF. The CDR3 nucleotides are TGTGCCAGCTCACCGGTAGCCAGCGATAATTCACCCCTCCACTTT.

Here the CDR3 reads CSARDPRGNYGYTF. CDR3 coding DNA: TGCAGTGCTAGAGATCCCCGGGGGAACTATGGCTACACCTTC. J is TRBJ1-2 and V is TRBV20-1; a possible D gene is TRBD1 (5 bases). CDR3 length: 14 residues. Germline V gene lookup returns CDR1 DFQATT and CDR2 SNEGSKA (reference sequence). V lost 0 bases and J 2 bases, leaving 10 bases between the germline ends.

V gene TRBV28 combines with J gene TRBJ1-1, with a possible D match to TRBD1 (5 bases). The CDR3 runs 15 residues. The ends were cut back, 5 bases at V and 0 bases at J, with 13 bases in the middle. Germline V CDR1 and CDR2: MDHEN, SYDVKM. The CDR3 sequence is CASSLLGRLNTEAFF. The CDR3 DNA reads TGTGCCAGCAGTCTACTGGGACGGCTGAACACTGAAGCTTTCTTT. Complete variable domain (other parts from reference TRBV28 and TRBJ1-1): DVKVTQSSRYLVKRTGEKVFLECVQDMDHENMFWYRQDPGLGLRLIYFSYDVKMKEKGDIPEGYSVSREKKERFSLILESASTNQTSMYLCASSLLGRLNTEAFFGQGTRLTVV.